This T cell receptor beta chain was observed in a study of cytomegalovirus exposure and HLA in healthy donors (dated by TCRdb to between 2016 and 2019). Broadly, across the study: According to an earlier analysis of several hundred of the donors, about 179 million T cells yielded roughly 110 million unique TCR beta sequences and about 300 Gb of sequence data. An earlier analysis of more than 450 of the donors used high-throughput TCR beta sequencing to judge whether each TCR beta V gene segment behaved as functional or pseudogenic. A later genetic analysis took genome-wide SNP genotypes for about 60% of the roughly 670 donors and used that subset as a discovery cohort. The later analysis used no new phenotypic data to find candidate immune exposures, relying instead on TCR beta sequences and their occurrence across donors. The study aimed to test whether cataloging public T cell receptors could reveal signatures of past pathogen exposure. Alongside the repertoire data, information on donor age, sex, ethnicity and CMV serostatus was compiled. Along with the approximately 600-subject first cohort, a separate validation cohort of over a hundred different subjects was used. On average, 235,054 unique TCR beta nucleotide sequences were sequenced per donor among about 400 genotyped donors of the cohort, with about 19% of those sequences being non-productive. Every repertoire in the discovery cohort had been generated on one and the same sequencing platform. Because of strong linkage in the cohort, a handful of DR-DQ haplotypes were treated as single units for association and clustering. HLA typing covered class I and class II loci at four-digit resolution. A later analysis re-analyzed previously published TCR beta repertoires from 600 to 850 donors and added high-resolution HLA genotyping to study TCR occurrence patterns. The number of typed donors differed by locus: roughly 629-640 for A, B, C, DRB1 and DQB1; 500 to 550 for DQA1; some 590 for DPA1; and approximately 450 for DPB1. The genetic ancestry cluster associated with self-reported Caucasian donors included 81% of the approximately 430 genotyped donors. The study profiled the T cell repertoires of under 700 subjects by immunosequencing and related them to cytomegalovirus serostatus. The study combined high-throughput TCR immunosequencing, statistical association of individual TCRs with disease status, and machine learning to predict cytomegalovirus infection status. An early release covering roughly 600 HLA-typed donors comprised about 300 gigabases of sequencing data and tens of millions of unique TCR sequences.

The library was generated by the immunoSEQ multiplex PCR assay. For the multiplex PCR, a mixture combining 60 forward primers for TCR Vbeta segments and 13 reverse primers for TCR Jbeta segments was used. A multiplex PCR assay on genomic DNA amplified the CDR3 region of rearranged TCR beta genes. On the Illumina HiSeq System, the amplified TCR beta libraries were sequenced as 87-base-pair reads. From the authors' description of their analysis: A later analysis counted about 80 million unique TCR beta chains across the approximately 700 repertoires, and about 10 million of these chains were shared by at least two donors. Raw reads were error-corrected and collapsed into unique sequences with a nearest-neighbor algorithm that merged closely related sequences to remove PCR and sequencing errors. V, D and J gene segments were assigned by aligning CDR3 sequences to IMGT reference sequences. Each retained sequence needed at least a six-nucleotide match to both a V gene segment and a J gene segment. Rearrangements were called productive when the CDR3 lacked stop codons and stayed in frame with V and J; all others were non-productive. CDR3 was defined by IMGT convention, running from the second conserved V-encoded cysteine to the conserved J-encoded phenylalanine. Sequences without an unambiguous match to a single V gene segment were excluded from the earlier analysis of several hundred of the donors. An earlier analysis of a few hundred of the donors called V segments functional above 56.7% productive rearrangements and segregating when the between-donor standard deviation exceeded 5%. A statistical classification framework was developed to diagnose cytomegalovirus status using the catalog of TCR beta chain sequences. In a later analysis, V and J genes were assigned by comparing TCR nucleotide sequences against IMGT/GENE-DB human TR gene sequences. A later analysis assigned CDR3 sequences and most-parsimonious VDJ recombination scenarios with the TCRdist pipeline. In a later analysis, every TCR beta chain was defined by the combination of its CDR3 amino acid sequence and its V-gene family, and reads without a unique V-gene family were dropped. As a way to deal with suspected cross-contamination and a sequencing artifact, a later analysis dropped hundreds of nucleotide sequences that were highly shared and had low generation probability. In a later analysis, a clonal expansion index was calculated for each public chain from normalized within-repertoire ranks of inferred template counts. A later analysis computed generation probabilities with a VDJ recombination model fitted to out-of-frame rearrangements, and checked the results against IGoR. Hypergeometric tests were used in a later analysis to score TCR-TCR, TCR-HLA and TCR-CMV co-occurrence, with a repertoire-size bias correction applied to the TCR pairs. To estimate false discovery rates, a later analysis permuted the HLA or CMV assignments 20 times. In a later analysis, co-occurring TCRs were grouped using DBSCAN, and TCRdist sequence similarity was added for clustering within HLA-allele-positive subsets. Repertoires with fewer than 30,000 or more than 120,000 public chains were left out of co-occurrence clustering, as were about 5 repertoires with anomalous nucleotide sharing. Held by TCRdb, this immuneACCESS table contains in-frame sequences only and omits some clones. Under half of the omission traces to an unresolved V gene where checked; the cause of the rest is unknown. For V, J and clone size, that table is used; D and trimming come from the DNA. A total of roughly 100,000 clones appear in this sample, around 57% of them only once. Together, the top ten hold less than 5% of the sample.

CDR3 length: 18 amino acids, cysteine to phenylalanine. Just CDR3 DNA is preserved here, 54 bases in frame from base 1. Looking up the germline V gene yields CDR1 SGHDN and CDR2 FVKESK. The junction shows trimming of 1 base on V and 5 bases on J, and the gene matches do not reach 11 bases of it. Broader findings and caveats from the paper: In a later genetic analysis, fewer N-insertions in productive TCRs were reported among donors in an Asian-associated ancestry cluster than the roughly 700-donor mean. Because some donors lacked HLA typing at each locus, the association tests relied only on the typed subset. A further reported finding was that TCR beta sequences accurately predicted the HLA-A and HLA-B alleles for most subjects in the first cohort. CMV serostatus was the only immune exposure information available for the cohort. Some IMGT-functional V segments, including TRBV6-2 and TRBV6-3, could not be told apart with the 87-base-pair reads, so those segments were excluded. It was suggested by the authors that the approach could potentially be generalized to other disease states and immunological phenotypes. Linkage disequilibrium might explain the correlated functional status among segregating V segments, but an unknown experimental factor could not be excluded. Specific HLA alleles were associated with some 15,000 TCR beta sequences at a false discovery rate of 0.05 in a later analysis. In both the original and validation cohorts, the classifier was reported to diagnose cytomegalovirus status with high specificity and sensitivity. Because counts were too low, seventeen rarely observed V segments, including chromosome 9 orphons, were left out of the earlier analysis of approximately 580 of the donors. A later analysis found that most CMV-associated TCR beta chains appeared HLA-restricted, with HLA associations seemingly driven largely by CMV exposure. A total of 150 to 200 TCR beta chains were listed by the study as associated with cytomegalovirus. Broadly in line with IMGT annotations, most TCR beta V segments showed up in productive rearrangements about 87% or about 30% of the time in an earlier analysis of 450 to 750 of the donors. A later analysis reported that several top co-occurrence clusters appeared linked to parvovirus B19, influenza, CMV and Epstein-Barr virus. Assigning TCR associations to individual alleles was difficult when HLA alleles, especially DR and DQ, strongly co-occurred. In a later analysis, HLA-associated TCR beta chains were found to be more clonally expanded and to have lower generation probabilities than equally common non-associated chains. A group of highly shared sequence variants was considered likely to be a technical artifact of the sequencing pipeline. V-gene and J-gene trimming of TCR beta chains was associated with a missense DCLRE1C variant in a later genetic analysis, and the association was replicated in an independent cohort. In this cohort, only TCR beta chains were sequenced, and detectable features were limited by the absence of alpha or paired-chain data. A few of the identified cytomegalovirus-associated TCR beta chains were confirmed in vitro to be specific for cytomegalovirus antigens. Roughly uniform sequencing depth across donors was assumed in presence/absence analyses, although this assumption may not hold. In a later analysis, the rate of TCR association differed among HLA loci, with DRB1 alleles having the most associated TCRs and HLA-C alleles having the fewest. While some public TCRs were present in many individuals, most TCR sequences turned up only very rarely across donors.

For this clone: This receptor's antigen is unknown. Per-base qualities were not stored, and no clone one base away is much larger.

The cohort consisted of approximately 670 healthy bone marrow donors. Cohort members were all nominally healthy when sampled, although unrecorded immune exposures were likely present. CMV serostatus was positive for almost 300 and negative for about 55% of the roughly 670 cohort members, and was not recorded for this donor. A peripheral blood sample was provided by each donor, and peripheral blood mononuclear cells were used for TCR beta sequencing. Genomic DNA was extracted from the blood cell samples with the Qiagen DNeasy Blood Extraction Kit. The source is a human donor in good health. The V gene is TRBV14 and the J gene is TRBJ2-3, with 11 bases aligning to TRBD2. Sequencing input: PBMCs. This receptor has the CDR3 CASSQGFTSGSLIDTQYF. In nucleotide form, the sequence is TGTGCCAGCAGCCAAGGGTTCACTAGCGGGAGTCTTATAGATACGCAGTATTTT.